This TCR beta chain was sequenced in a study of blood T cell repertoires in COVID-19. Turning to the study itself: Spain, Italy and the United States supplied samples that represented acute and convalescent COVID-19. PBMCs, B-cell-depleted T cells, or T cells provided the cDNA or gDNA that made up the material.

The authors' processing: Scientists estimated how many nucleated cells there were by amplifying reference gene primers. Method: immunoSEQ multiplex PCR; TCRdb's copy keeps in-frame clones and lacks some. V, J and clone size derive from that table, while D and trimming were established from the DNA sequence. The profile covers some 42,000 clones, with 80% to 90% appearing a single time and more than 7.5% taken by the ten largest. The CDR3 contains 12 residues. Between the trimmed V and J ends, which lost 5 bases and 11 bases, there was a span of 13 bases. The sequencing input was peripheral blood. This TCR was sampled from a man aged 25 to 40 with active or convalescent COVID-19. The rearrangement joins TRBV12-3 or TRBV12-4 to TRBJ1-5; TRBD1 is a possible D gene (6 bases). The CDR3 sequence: CASSLRGGAQHF. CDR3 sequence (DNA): TGTGCCAGCAGTCTAAGGGGGGGGGCCCAGCATTTT.